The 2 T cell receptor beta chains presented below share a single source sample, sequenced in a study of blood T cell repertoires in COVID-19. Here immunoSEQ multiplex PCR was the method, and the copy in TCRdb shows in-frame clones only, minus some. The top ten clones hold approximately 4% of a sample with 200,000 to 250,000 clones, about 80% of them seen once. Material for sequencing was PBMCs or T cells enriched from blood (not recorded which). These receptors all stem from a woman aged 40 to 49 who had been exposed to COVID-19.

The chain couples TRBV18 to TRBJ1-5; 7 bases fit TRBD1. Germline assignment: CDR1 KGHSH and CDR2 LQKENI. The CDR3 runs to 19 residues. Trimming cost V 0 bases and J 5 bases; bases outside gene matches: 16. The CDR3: CASSPPNLGVGQADQPQHF. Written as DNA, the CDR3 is TGTGCCAGCTCACCACCAAATCTGGGGGTCGGACAGGCTGATCAGCCCCAGCATTTT.

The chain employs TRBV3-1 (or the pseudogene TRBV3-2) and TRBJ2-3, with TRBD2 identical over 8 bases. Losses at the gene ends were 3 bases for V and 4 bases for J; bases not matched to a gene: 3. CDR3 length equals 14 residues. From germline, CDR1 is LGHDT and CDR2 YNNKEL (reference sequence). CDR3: CASSHSGVSDTQYF. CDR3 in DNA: TGTGCCAGCAGCCATAGCGGGGTATCAGATACGCAGTATTTT.